The table lists the clone carrying this T cell receptor beta chain with a few counts. Antigen: not known. The data are from a study of beta chain features in type 1 diabetes. Across the whole study: The patients were much like the healthy donors in age, gender and cell yields. The study's findings and limits: There were fewer insertions and more deletions at the VDJ junctions of type 1 diabetes patients. TCRB CDR3s from Type 1 diabetes patients were moderately but significantly shorter in all four CD4+ subsets.

The sequenced template was cDNA made from the entire isolated RNA. TCRdb's table, derived via immunoSEQ multiplex PCR, lists solely in-frame clones and lacks some. The sample yields about 260,000 clones, roughly 20% seen once. The sample taken for sequencing was naive CD4+ T cells from blood. The TCR originated in a woman in her thirties or forties with type 1 diabetes.

Here the CDR3 reads CAILAGGPKELFF. CDR3 DNA: TGTGCCATCCTAGCGGGGGGGCCGAAGGAGCTGTTTTTT. This rearrangement joins TRBV28 to TRBJ2-2; 12 nucleotides match TRBD2. The trim removed 10 bases at V and 10 bases at J, leaving 7 bases unmatched. Germline V lookup: CDR1 MDHEN, CDR2 SYDVKM. There are 13 residues in the CDR3. Looking up the rest from reference TRBV28 and TRBJ2-2 gives the full variable domain: DVKVTQSSRYLVKRTGEKVFLECVQDMDHENMFWYRQDPGLGLRLIYFSYDVKMKEKGDIPEGYSVSREKKERFSLILESASTNQTSMYLCAILAGGPKELFFGEGSRLTVL.